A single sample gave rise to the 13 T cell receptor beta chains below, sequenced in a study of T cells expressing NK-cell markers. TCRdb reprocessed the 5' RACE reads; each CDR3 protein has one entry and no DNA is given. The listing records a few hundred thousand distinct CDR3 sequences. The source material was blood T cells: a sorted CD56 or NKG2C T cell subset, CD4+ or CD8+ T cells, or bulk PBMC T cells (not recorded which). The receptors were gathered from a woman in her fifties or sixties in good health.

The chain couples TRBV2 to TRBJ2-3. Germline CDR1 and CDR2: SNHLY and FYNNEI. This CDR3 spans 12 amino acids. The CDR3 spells CASGTSADTQYF.

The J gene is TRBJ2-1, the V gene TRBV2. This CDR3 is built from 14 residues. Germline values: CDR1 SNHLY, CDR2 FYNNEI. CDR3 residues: CASMGSGYRDEQFF.

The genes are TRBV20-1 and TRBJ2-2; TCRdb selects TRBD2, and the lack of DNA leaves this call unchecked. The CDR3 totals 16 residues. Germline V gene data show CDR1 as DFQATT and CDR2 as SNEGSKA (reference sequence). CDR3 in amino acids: CSARAPRARGSGELFF.

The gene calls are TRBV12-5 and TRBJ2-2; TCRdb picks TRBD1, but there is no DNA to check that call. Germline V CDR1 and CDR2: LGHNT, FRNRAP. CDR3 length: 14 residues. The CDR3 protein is CASGYTGATGELFF.

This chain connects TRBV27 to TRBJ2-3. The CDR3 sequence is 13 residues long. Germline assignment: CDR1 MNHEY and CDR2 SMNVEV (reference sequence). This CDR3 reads CASSLANPDTQYF.

The CDR3: CASSYFGGSGELFF. The chain uses TRBV6-5 and TRBJ2-2; there is no DNA to check the TCRdb D call of TRBD1. The CDR3 is made up of 14 amino acids. Germline V gene data show CDR1 as MNHEY and CDR2 as SVGAGI.

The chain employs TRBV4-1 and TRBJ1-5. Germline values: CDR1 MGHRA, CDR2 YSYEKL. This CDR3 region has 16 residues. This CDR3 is CASSQERVDSNQPQHF.

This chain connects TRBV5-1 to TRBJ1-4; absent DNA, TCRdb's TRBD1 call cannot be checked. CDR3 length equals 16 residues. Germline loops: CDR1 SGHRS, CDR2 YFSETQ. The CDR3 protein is CASSLAQQGHNEKLFF.

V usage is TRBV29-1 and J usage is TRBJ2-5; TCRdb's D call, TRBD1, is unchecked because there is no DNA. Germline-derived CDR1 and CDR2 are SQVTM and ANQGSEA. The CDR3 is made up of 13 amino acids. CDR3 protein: CSAYRGFGETQYF.

This CDR3 reads CASSLNPSTAGVPGEQFF. The chain uses TRBV5-1 and TRBJ2-1; without DNA, the TCRdb call of TRBD2 cannot be checked. The CDR3 contains 18 residues. Germline V gene lookup returns CDR1 SGHRS and CDR2 YFSETQ. Combining the CDR3 with reference TRBV5-1 and TRBJ2-1 gives the whole variable domain KAGVTQTPRYLIKTRGQQVTLSCSPISGHRSVSWYQQTPGQGLQFLFEYFSETQRNKGNFPGRFSGRQFSNSRSEMNVSTLELGDSALYLCASSLNPSTAGVPGEQFFGPGTRLTVL.

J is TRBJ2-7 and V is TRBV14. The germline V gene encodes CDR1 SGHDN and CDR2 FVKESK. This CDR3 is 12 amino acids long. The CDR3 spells CASSVFVGEQYF.

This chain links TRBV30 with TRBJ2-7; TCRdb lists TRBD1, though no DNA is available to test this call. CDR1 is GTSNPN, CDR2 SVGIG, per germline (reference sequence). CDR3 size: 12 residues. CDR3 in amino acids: CAWSRDSHEQYF.

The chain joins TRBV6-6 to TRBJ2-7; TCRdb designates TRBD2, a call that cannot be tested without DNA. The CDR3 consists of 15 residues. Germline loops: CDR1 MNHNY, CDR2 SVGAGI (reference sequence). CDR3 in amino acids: CASSPPVAGNYEQYF.